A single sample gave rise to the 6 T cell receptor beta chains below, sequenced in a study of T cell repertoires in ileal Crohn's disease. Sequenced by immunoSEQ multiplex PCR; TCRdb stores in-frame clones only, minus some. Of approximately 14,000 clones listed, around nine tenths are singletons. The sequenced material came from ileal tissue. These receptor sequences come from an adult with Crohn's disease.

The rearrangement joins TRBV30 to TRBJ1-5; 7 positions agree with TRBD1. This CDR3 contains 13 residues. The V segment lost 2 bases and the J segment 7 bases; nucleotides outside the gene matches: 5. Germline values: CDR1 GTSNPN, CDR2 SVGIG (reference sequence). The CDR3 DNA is TGTGCCTGGAGTACCAGGGGGGACCAGCCCCAGCATTTT. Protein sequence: CAWSTRGDQPQHF.

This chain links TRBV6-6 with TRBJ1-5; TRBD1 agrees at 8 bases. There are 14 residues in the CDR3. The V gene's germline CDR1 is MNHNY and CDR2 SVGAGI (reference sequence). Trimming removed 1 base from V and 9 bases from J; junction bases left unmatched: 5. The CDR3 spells CASSYLGQGPPQHF. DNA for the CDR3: TGTGCCAGCAGTTACTTAGGACAGGGACCGCCCCAGCATTTT.

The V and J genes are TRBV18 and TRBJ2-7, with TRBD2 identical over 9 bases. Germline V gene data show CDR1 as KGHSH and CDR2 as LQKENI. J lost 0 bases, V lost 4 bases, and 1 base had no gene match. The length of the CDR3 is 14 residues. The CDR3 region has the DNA TGTGCCAGCTCACGACTAGCGGCCTCCTACGAGCAGTACTTC. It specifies CASSRLAASYEQYF.

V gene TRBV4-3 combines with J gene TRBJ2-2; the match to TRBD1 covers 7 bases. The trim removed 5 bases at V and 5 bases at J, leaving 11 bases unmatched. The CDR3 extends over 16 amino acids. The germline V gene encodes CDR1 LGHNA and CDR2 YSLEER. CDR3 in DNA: TGCGCCAGCAGCGCTCGACAGGGCGGTGATACCGGGGAGCTGTTTTTT. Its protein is CASSARQGGDTGELFF.

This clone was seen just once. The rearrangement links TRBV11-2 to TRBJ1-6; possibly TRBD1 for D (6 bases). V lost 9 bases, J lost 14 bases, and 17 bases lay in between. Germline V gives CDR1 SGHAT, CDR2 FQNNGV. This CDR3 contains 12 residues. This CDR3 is CASLQGAEALHF. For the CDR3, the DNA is TGTGCCAGTCTACAGGGAGCGGAGGCCCTCCACTTT.

The CDR3 sequence is CASNSGGGDEQYF. CDR3 sequence (DNA): TGTGCCAGTAATTCAGGGGGCGGTGACGAGCAGTACTTC. The V call is TRBV19, the J call TRBJ2-5; TRBD1 matches 8 bases. The end of the DNA aligns better with TRBJ2-7, so the J call may be wrong. CDR1 and CDR2 from the germline V gene are LNHDA and SQIVND (reference sequence). There are 13 residues in the CDR3.